This is a list of T cell receptor beta chains from one sample in a study of blood T cell repertoires in COVID-19. The repertoire was sequenced with immunoSEQ multiplex PCR; TCRdb's copy has only in-frame clones and lacks some. The sample comprises 65,000 to 90,000 clones, approximately 88% of which are singletons, and around 7.2% rests with the top ten. Sequenced: peripheral blood. These receptors were collected from an elderly woman with acute or convalescent COVID-19. CDR3s include the opening cysteine and the closing phenylalanine or tryptophan. Clone size is shown for a subset of rows, as once, few, many or a class of expanded clone.

v_gene	j_gene	abundance	CDR3aa
TRBV7-8	TRBJ1-5	once	CASNLRGGGRQPQHF
TRBV19	TRBJ2-7	NA	CASSIRDKQSYEQYF
TRBV19	TRBJ2-7	NA	CASSHGDRPHEQYF
TRBV6-5	TRBJ1-5	few	CASRGTGQPQHF
TRBV7-2	TRBJ2-3	few	CASSLLGIAGSDTQYF
TRBV29-1	TRBJ1-1	NA	CSVGGTGGNTEAFF
TRBV5-4	TRBJ2-3	NA	CASSLRQGGDTQYF
TRBV29-1	TRBJ2-3	once	CSAQEQGISTDTQYF
TRBV4-2	TRBJ1-1	once	CASSPGGQGLGRAFF
TRBV21-1	TRBJ2-7	NA	CASSPKQGANEQYF
TRBV7-8	TRBJ1-5	NA	CASSLALGSYQPQHF
TRBV6-6	TRBJ1-5	once	CASRPRTGRGNQPQHF
TRBV5-1	TRBJ1-1	NA	CASSLAPGLNTEAFF
TRBV7-2	TRBJ2-3	NA	CASSPGGASTDTQYF
TRBV15	TRBJ1-1	few	CATSRVQDTEAFF
TRBV25-1	TRBJ2-5	NA	CASSPTSGSWETQYF
TRBV10-3	TRBJ1-2	NA	CAIRATGSAPTIGGYTF
TRBV4-1	TRBJ2-3	NA	CASSQEARGSLTDTQYF
TRBV19	TRBJ2-2	NA	CASRRFGTSGSGELFF
TRBV6-2/TRBV6-3	TRBJ1-2	few	CASSQNRGTVYGYTF
TRBV5-1	TRBJ1-1	NA	CASSREQGANAEAFF
TRBV2	TRBJ1-6	NA	CASRSRYDSPLHF
TRBV5-4	TRBJ2-3	NA	CASSLRAGGSQDTQYF
TRBV24-1	TRBJ1-5	NA	CATSESVGDQPQHF